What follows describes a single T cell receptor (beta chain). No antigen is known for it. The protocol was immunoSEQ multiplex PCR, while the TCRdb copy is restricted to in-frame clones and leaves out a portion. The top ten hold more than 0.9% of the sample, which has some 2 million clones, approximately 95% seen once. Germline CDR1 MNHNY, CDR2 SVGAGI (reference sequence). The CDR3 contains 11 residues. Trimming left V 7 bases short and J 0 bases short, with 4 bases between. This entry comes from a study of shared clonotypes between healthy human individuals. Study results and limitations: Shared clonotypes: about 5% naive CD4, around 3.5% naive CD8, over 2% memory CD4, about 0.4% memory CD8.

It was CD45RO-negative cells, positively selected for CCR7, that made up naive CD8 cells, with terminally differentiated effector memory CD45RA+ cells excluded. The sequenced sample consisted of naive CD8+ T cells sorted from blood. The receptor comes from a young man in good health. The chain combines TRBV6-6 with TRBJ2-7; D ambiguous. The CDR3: CASTHSYEQYF. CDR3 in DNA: TGTGCCAGCACCCACTCCTACGAGCAGTACTTC.